The rows below give T cell receptor beta chains drawn from one sample of a study of CD8+ T cells in alopecia areata. Clones were read by immunoSEQ multiplex PCR, and TCRdb kept only the in-frame ones, dropping some. The sample includes some 170,000 clones, 59% of them seen just once. The material was CD4+ T cells sorted from blood, obtained at week 0. All receptors come from a human donor with alopecia areata. CDR3s include the opening cysteine and the closing phenylalanine or tryptophan. Each record gives: J gene, CDR3 length, clone size, V gene, D gene, CDR3 DNA, CDR3 protein. D genes are given only for firm matches. Part of the rows lack a size; the others show once, few, many or a class for expanded clones.

>TRBJ1-5|14|few|TRBV2|-
TGTGCCAGCAGGTTAGGAGAGGGCAATCAGCCCCAGCATTTT
CASRLGEGNQPQHF
>TRBJ2-2|15|few|TRBV4-2|-
TGTGCCAGCAGCCAAGACGGCCCACGCACCGGGGAGCTGTTTTTT
CASSQDGPRTGELFF
>TRBJ2-7|12|-|TRBV11-2|-
TGTGCCAGCAGCCCCAGCTACTACGAGCAGTACTTC
CASSPSYYEQYF
>TRBJ1-2|15|-|TRBV30|TRBD1
TGTGCCTGTCCCCCCGGGACAGGGGGCGGCTATGGCTACACCTTC
CACPPGTGGGYGYTF
>TRBJ1-2|15|-|TRBV5-6|-
TGTGCCAGCAGCTGGGGAAAGGAGCGAGCCTATGGCTACACCTTC
CASSWGKERAYGYTF
>TRBJ1-2|14|once|TRBV5-1|-
TGCGCCAGCAGCGGGGGAGGAGGCCCAGGTGGCTACACCTTC
CASSGGGGPGGYTF
>TRBJ2-3|16|-|TRBV2|-
TGTGCCAGCAGTGAAGAAGGGGGGCGGCTCACAGATACGCAGTATTTT
CASSEEGGRLTDTQYF
>TRBJ2-1|15|once|TRBV27|-
TGTGCCAGCAGCCTCGGGACCGCTACCTACAATGAGCAGTTCTTC
CASSLGTATYNEQFF
>TRBJ2-2|18|-|TRBV7-3|TRBD2
TGTGCCAGCAGTCGTGCCCCTAGCGGTGGGTCGAGCACCGGGGAGCTGTTTTTT
CASSRAPSGGSSTGELFF
>TRBJ2-7|14|-|TRBV30|-
TGTGCCTGGACGCGCAAGCCGAGCTCCTACGAGCAGTACTTC
CAWTRKPSSYEQYF
>TRBJ2-3|16|few|TRBV7-2|TRBD2
TGTGCCAGCAGCCCAAGGACTAGCGGGGGGGCAGATACGCAGTATTTT
CASSPRTSGGADTQYF
>TRBJ2-2|17|-|TRBV23-1|-
TGCGCCAGCAGTCAATCCGGCAGATCCGCGAACACCGGGGAGCTGTTTTTT
CASSQSGRSANTGELFF
>TRBJ2-5|12|few|TRBV6-1|-
TGTGCCAGCGAATTATACCAAGAGACCCAGTACTTC
CASELYQETQYF
>TRBJ1-5|15|-|TRBV5-6|-
TGTGCCAGCAGCTCCCTCGACAGGATGAATCAGCCCCAGCATTTT
CASSSLDRMNQPQHF
>TRBJ1-1|14|-|TRBV29-1|-
TGCAGCGTTGAAAGATCAAAAGGTGGCACTGAAGCTTTCTTT
CSVERSKGGTEAFF
>TRBJ1-1|16|-|TRBV19|TRBD1
TGTGCCAGTAGAGTTTCGGGAAGACAGGGAGCAATTGAAGCTTTCTTT
CASRVSGRQGAIEAFF
>TRBJ1-2|14|-|TRBV13|TRBD1
TGTGCCAGCAGCCTGTGGGACAGGGGGCTTGGCTACACCTTC
CASSLWDRGLGYTF
>TRBJ1-1|13|-|TRBV30|-
TGTGCCTGGAGGGCGGGCGGGAACACTGAAGCTTTCTTT
CAWRAGGNTEAFF
>TRBJ2-5|13|few|TRBV7-8|-
TGTGCCAGCAGCACCGGACGGAAAGAGACCCAGTACTTC
CASSTGRKETQYF
>TRBJ2-3|11|-|TRBV29-1|-
TGCAGCGTTGAGGGAACAGATACGCAGTATTTT
CSVEGTDTQYF
>TRBJ1-2|15|-|TRBV7-9|TRBD1
TGTGCCAGCAGCCCACCCGACAGGGCATTTGATGGCTACACCTTC
CASSPPDRAFDGYTF
>TRBJ1-5|15|-|TRBV7-8|-
TGTGCCAGCAGCAAGCAGGGGCCTAGCAATCAGCCCCAGCATTTT
CASSKQGPSNQPQHF
>TRBJ2-1|15|few|TRBV29-1|TRBD2
TGCAGCGTGAGTCTAGCGGGGGGGCGAGGAAATGAGCAGTTCTTC
CSVSLAGGRGNEQFF
>TRBJ2-1|16|-|TRBV5-4|TRBD2
TGTGCCAGCAGCTTAGGGACTAGCGTGCCACACAATGAGCAGTTCTTC
CASSLGTSVPHNEQFF
>TRBJ1-2|15|-|TRBV5-1|-
TGCGCCAGCAGCCAAGGAGATCAAGGATACTATGGCTACACCTTC
CASSQGDQGYYGYTF
>TRBJ2-2|17|-|TRBV7-2|TRBD2
TGTGCCAGCAGCTCCCGGACTAGCGGGGGGAACACCGGGGAGCTGTTTTTT
CASSSRTSGGNTGELFF
>TRBJ1-6|16|-|TRBV5-1|TRBD1
TGCGCCAGCAGCTCTGGACAGGGAGGCAATAATTCACCCCTCCACTTT
CASSSGQGGNNSPLHF
>TRBJ1-5|15|once|TRBV15|-
TGTGCCACCAGCAGAGAACAGAGTAGCAATCAGCCCCAGCATTTT
CATSREQSSNQPQHF
>TRBJ1-2|14|few|TRBV7-6|-
TGTGCCAGCAGCTTGGTCGGCGCGGGCGAGGACTACACCTTC
CASSLVGAGEDYTF
>TRBJ1-2|15|-|TRBV6-5|-
TGTGCCAGCAACGAAAATTCAGTGGCCCCCTATGGCTACACCTTC
CASNENSVAPYGYTF